This T cell receptor beta chain is from a study of response to subunit inactivated influenza vaccine. Whole-study findings and limits: Seasonal influenza vaccination, on each occasion, was suggested by the authors to recruit few new T cells.

There are 16 residues in the CDR3. TCRdb re-derived calls from the RT-PCR reads in MiXCR, one entry per CDR3 protein. The table has roughly 710,000 distinct CDR3 sequences, 14% seen once. This clonotype was picked up a small number of times. The antigen remains unidentified. The specimen was PBMCs from blood, collected around 14 days before vaccination. This receptor was taken from a man aged 50-59 years who received an inactivated influenza vaccine. This chain uses TRBV1 with TRBJ2-7; the table's D call, TRBD2, has no DNA check behind it. TRBV1 is noted as a pseudogene. CDR3 in amino acids: CTSNHHKRESSYEQYF. The CDR3 DNA reads as TGCACCAGCAACCACCATAAGCGGGAGAGTTCCTACGAGCAGTACTTC.